This TCR beta chain comes out of a study of blood T cells in healthy people across ages. This clonotype has more than one count but fewer than ten. The donors, all healthy, were Caucasians living in Russia, aged roughly 6 to 100. The extraction recovered at least 5 micrograms of total RNA per sample. V lost 4 bases to trimming and J lost 6 bases; unmatched junction nucleotides: 5. Germline V CDR1 and CDR2: KGHSH, LQKENI. CDR3 length: 15 residues. A second about 7 to 12 cycle PCR used barcoded and J-beta primers. TCRdb passed the 5' RACE reads through MiXCR, listing each CDR3 protein once. The repertoire holds hundreds of thousands of distinct CDR3 sequences, with roughly 41% as singletons.

This chain uses TRBV18 with TRBJ2-1, with 11 bases matching TRBD2. The sequence was obtained from an older woman in good health. Source material: blood. The CDR3 nucleotides read TGTGCCAGCTCACGACTAGCGGGGTCAGGCAATGAGCAGTTCTTC. This encodes CASSRLAGSGNEQFF.